These 13 T cell receptor beta chains came from one sample sequenced in a study of cytomegalovirus exposure and HLA in healthy donors. In the PCR, 60 Vbeta and 13 Jbeta primers were used. Method: immunoSEQ multiplex PCR; TCRdb's copy keeps in-frame clones and lacks some. The table lists fewer than 150,000 clones, with 3.6% in the top ten. Sequenced material: PBMCs. The receptors here all came from a young man in good health and CMV-seronegative.

The genes are TRBV9 and TRBJ2-4; 10 bases align to TRBD1. The trim removed 4 bases at V and 10 bases at J, leaving 11 bases unmatched. Germline V gene lookup returns CDR1 SGDLS and CDR2 YYNGEE. This CDR3 contains 15 residues. For the CDR3, the DNA is TGTGCCAGCAGCACTGGGACAGGGGTAGGGGCAATTCAGTACTTC. Protein: CASSTGTGVGAIQYF. Based on the CDR3 plus reference TRBV9 and TRBJ2-4, the full variable domain is DSGVTQTPKHLITATGQRVTLRCSPRSGDLSVYWYQQSLDQGLQFLIQYYNGEERAKGNILERFSAQQFPDLHSELNLSSLELGDSALYFCASSTGTGVGAIQYFGAGTRLSVL.

Concerning this clone itself: The sample carries other DNA sequences with the same CDR3. This chain uses TRBV2 with TRBJ2-3; D unclear. The CDR3 loop spans 12 amino acids. The V end lost 8 bases, the J end lost 6 bases, and 12 bases lay between the germline ends. In germline, CDR1 is SNHLY, CDR2 FYNNEI. The CDR3 reads CASLRSWDTQYF. The CDR3 DNA reads as TGTGCCAGCTTACGGTCTTGGGATACGCAGTATTTT.

The V and J genes are TRBV19 and TRBJ1-5; D gene unclear. Between the trimmed V and J ends, which lost 8 bases and 6 bases, there was a span of 17 bases. The germline CDR1 and CDR2 sequences are LNHDA and SQIVND (reference sequence). This CDR3 has 14 amino acids. Here the CDR3 reads CASLPLRESQPQHF. The CDR3 DNA reads as TGTGCCAGTCTCCCCTTGCGGGAGAGTCAGCCCCAGCATTTT.

The CDR3 DNA sequence: TGTGCCAGCAGTAATTTTCCGACAGGCCGAGGGAACAATGAGCAGTTCTTC. Translated, it gives CASSNFPTGRGNNEQFF. The J gene is TRBJ2-1, the V gene TRBV7-2, with D tentatively TRBD1 (6 bases). Germline CDR1 is SGHTA and CDR2 is FQGNSA. The CDR3 runs 17 residues. V lost 6 bases and J 5 bases, leaving 23 bases between the germline ends. Filled out from reference TRBV7-2 and TRBJ2-1, the complete variable domain reads GAGVSQSPSNKVTEKGKDVELRCDPISGHTALYWYRQSLGQGLEFLIYFQGNSAPDKSGLPSDRFSAERTGGSVSTLTIQRTQQEDSAVYLCASSNFPTGRGNNEQFFGPGTRLTVL.

The V and J genes are TRBV28 and TRBJ1-5; a possible D gene is TRBD1 (6 bases). The CDR3 is 15 residues long. Germline CDR1 and CDR2: MDHEN and SYDVKM. Trimming removed 2 bases from V and 0 bases from J, with 8 bases in between. The CDR3 DNA follows: TGTGCCAGCAGTTTAGCAGGGGATAGCAATCAGCCCCAGCATTTT. This encodes CASSLAGDSNQPQHF.

The CDR3 sequence: CASSLDGTPLRSQHF. CDR3 DNA: TGTGCCAGCAGCTTAGACGGGACTCCCCTCAGGTCCCAGCATTTT. The genes are TRBV7-2 and TRBJ1-5; weak D call: TRBD1 (5 bases). This CDR3 region has 15 residues. Trimming took off 1 base at V and 11 bases at J, with 18 bases between the two ends. CDR1 is SGHTA and CDR2 is FQGNSA in the germline V gene.

This chain uses TRBV19 with TRBJ1-1, with a possible D match to TRBD1 (5 bases). Trimming took 4 bases from V and 4 from J, leaving 10 bases between them. Germline CDR1 is LNHDA and CDR2 is SQIVND (reference sequence). The CDR3 length is 13 residues. CDR3 amino acids: CASSTRTSTEAFF. The CDR3 DNA is TGTGCCAGTAGTACTCGGACAAGCACTGAAGCTTTCTTT.

The chain employs TRBV7-8 and TRBJ1-1; D is perhaps TRBD1 (6 bases). Trimming took 6 bases from V and 0 from J, leaving 14 bases between them. Germline V gene sequence: CDR1 SGHVS, CDR2 FQNEAQ. The CDR3 is made up of 15 amino acids. CDR3 nucleotide sequence: TGTGCCAGCAGTAGGACAGAAAGCATGAACACTGAAGCTTTCTTT. It encodes CASSRTESMNTEAFF.

The chain couples TRBV7-9 to TRBJ1-1; perhaps TRBD1 as D (5 bases). This CDR3 has 15 amino acids. V was pared by 4 bases and J by 5 bases, with 17 bases between. Germline lookup yields CDR1 SEHNR and CDR2 FQNEAQ (reference sequence). This CDR3 reads CASSSPQGFRTEAFF. CDR3 bases: TGTGCCAGCAGCTCCCCTCAGGGTTTTCGAACTGAAGCTTTCTTT.

The CDR3 DNA reads TGTGCCAGCAGTGAAGGAGGGACAGGGGGTAATCAGCCCCAGCATTTT. It is translated as CASSEGGTGGNQPQHF. The rearrangement uses TRBV6-1 and TRBJ1-5, with 11 nucleotides matching TRBD1. The V segment lost 1 base and the J segment 4 bases; nucleotides outside the gene matches: 3. CDR1 is MNHNS, CDR2 SASEGT, per germline. The CDR3 contains 16 residues.

V and J are TRBV9 and TRBJ2-1; tentatively, D is TRBD1 (7 bases). CDR3 size: 14 residues. Trimming removed 4 bases at V and 7 bases at J, with 15 bases between. Per germline, CDR1 SGDLS and CDR2 YYNGEE. CDR3 nucleotide sequence: TGTGCCAGCAGCACGCGGGACAGAGGGAATGAGCAGTTCTTC. Amino acid sequence: CASSTRDRGNEQFF.

The rearrangement uses TRBV7-2 and TRBJ2-5; TRBD2 matches at 8 bases. V shed 8 bases and J 2 bases; nucleotides not matched to a gene: 7. The CDR3 is made up of 14 amino acids. The germline gives CDR1 SGHTA, CDR2 FQGNSA. The CDR3 DNA is TGTGCCAGCTTTATCGGGGGGGCACAAGAGACCCAGTACTTC. This codes for CASFIGGAQETQYF. Drawing the rest from reference TRBV7-2 and TRBJ2-5, the complete variable domain is GAGVSQSPSNKVTEKGKDVELRCDPISGHTALYWYRQSLGQGLEFLIYFQGNSAPDKSGLPSDRFSAERTGGSVSTLTIQRTQQEDSAVYLCASFIGGAQETQYFGPGTRLLVL.

The chain is built from TRBV19 and TRBJ2-1; D may be TRBD2 (6 bases). V lost 6 bases and J lost 9, with 12 bases in between. The CDR3 is 12 amino acids. Germline CDR1 LNHDA, CDR2 SQIVND (reference sequence). The CDR3 reads CASRVQGGEQFF. CDR3 DNA: TGTGCCAGTAGGGTCCAGGGAGGTGAGCAGTTCTTC.